A single sample is the source of the 30 T cell receptor beta chains below, sequenced in a study of CD8 T cells in Susac syndrome. Reverse transcription of roughly 0.5 to 1 ug RNA used random hexamers. TCRdb passed the immunoSEQ multiplex PCR reads through MiXCR, listing each CDR3 protein once. The repertoire has some 180,000 distinct CDR3 sequences, 91% of them found once; the top ten carry 0.085% to 0.09%. The sequenced sample consisted of CD4+ T cells from PBMCs. All receptors come from a human donor with Susac syndrome.

This rearrangement joins TRBV2 to TRBJ1-1; D not certain. This CDR3 comprises 11 residues. V was pared by 5 bases and J by 4 bases, with 5 bases between. Germline V gene lookup returns CDR1 SNHLY and CDR2 FYNNEI. The CDR3 nucleotides are TGTGCCAGCAGTCTTATCACTGAAGCTTTCTTT. It specifies CASSLITEAFF. Based on the CDR3 plus reference TRBV2 and TRBJ1-1, the full variable domain is EPEVTQTPSHQVTQMGQEVILRCVPISNHLYFYWYRQILGQKVEFLVSFYNNEISEKSEIFDDQFSVERPDGSNFTLKIRSTKLEDSAMYFCASSLITEAFFGQGTRLTVV.

The chain recombines TRBV20-1 with TRBJ2-2, with 10 bases lining up with TRBD1. The germline CDR1 and CDR2 sequences are DFQATT and SNEGSKA (reference sequence). The CDR3 is 18 amino acids. V lost 0 bases to trimming and J lost 4 bases; unmatched junction nucleotides: 11. The CDR3 bases are TGCAGTGCTAGAGACGCAATGGGACAGGGGTACGGCACCGGGGAGCTGTTTTTT. Protein sequence: CSARDAMGQGYGTGELFF.

The chain employs TRBV30 and TRBJ2-3, with 8 positions matching TRBD1. J lost 1 base, V lost 5 bases, and 8 bases had no gene match. Germline CDR1 is GTSNPN and CDR2 is SVGIG (reference sequence). The CDR3 sequence is 15 residues long. The CDR3 DNA is TGTGCCTGGGGCACAGGGGGTGAGGGCACAGATACGCAGTATTTT. Translated: CAWGTGGEGTDTQYF.

This chain's CDR3 is CASSLDFGEGYTF. CDR3 DNA sequence: TGCGCCAGCAGCTTGGATTTTGGGGAAGGCTACACCTTC. The chain recombines TRBV5-1 with TRBJ1-2; D not certain. V was clipped by 0 bases and J by 8 bases, with 11 bases between them. The CDR3 totals 13 residues. Germline assignment: CDR1 SGHRS and CDR2 YFSETQ.

The chain employs TRBV5-1 and TRBJ1-5; TRBD1 is a possible D gene (5 bases). Germline values: CDR1 SGHRS, CDR2 YFSETQ. V was cut by 7 bases and J by 0 bases, with 11 bases left in between. CDR3 length: 14 amino acids. The CDR3 loop is CASGDGDSNQPQHF. For the CDR3, the DNA is TGCGCCAGCGGGGACGGCGATAGCAATCAGCCCCAGCATTTT.

The chain carries TRBV20-1 and TRBJ2-2; 10 positions match TRBD2. Per germline, CDR1 DFQATT and CDR2 SNEGSKA (reference sequence). V dropped 0 bases and J dropped 6; count of bases not matched to a gene: 7. The CDR3 spans 16 residues. CDR3 in amino acids: CSAREIPSGGPGELFF. The CDR3, as DNA: TGCAGTGCTAGAGAAATACCTAGCGGGGGCCCCGGGGAGCTGTTTTTT.

The CDR3 nucleotides read TGTGCCAGCTCACCTGAGGGACAGGGGCTGAATCAGCCCCAGCATTTT. Translation: CASSPEGQGLNQPQHF. The gene calls are TRBV18 and TRBJ1-5, with 10 positions matching TRBD1. Trimming at V came to 3 bases and at J to 4 bases, leaving 6 bases not matched to a gene. The CDR3 spans 16 residues. Germline-derived CDR1 and CDR2 are KGHSH and LQKENI. The full variable domain, with the rest looked up from reference TRBV18 and TRBJ1-5, is NAGVMQNPRHLVRRRGQEARLRCSPMKGHSHVYWYRQLPEEGLKFMVYLQKENIIDESGMPKERFSAEFPKEGPSILRIQQVVRGDSAAYFCASSPEGQGLNQPQHFGDGTRLSIL.

This chain joins TRBV4-1 and TRBJ1-1; 8 bases align to TRBD1. V shed 4 bases, J shed 4 bases, and the junction held 8 bases outside the gene matches. This CDR3 is 15 amino acids long. Germline CDR1 reads MGHRA; CDR2 reads YSYEKL. The CDR3, as DNA: TGCGCCAGCAGCCCTCAGGTTGACAGGGGCACTGAAGCTTTCTTT. It encodes CASSPQVDRGTEAFF.

The chain uses TRBV5-1 and TRBJ2-7; 16 bases match TRBD2. The CDR3 covers 16 residues. Losses at the gene ends were 6 bases for V and 4 bases for J; bases not matched to a gene: 7. Germline V gene sequence: CDR1 SGHRS, CDR2 YFSETQ. In DNA form, the CDR3 reads TGCGCCAGCAACCCGGGACTAGCGGGAGGGCTGTACGAGCAGTACTTC. Its protein is CASNPGLAGGLYEQYF.

The J gene is TRBJ1-1, the V gene TRBV6-1; 10 bases fit TRBD1. Germline V gene sequence: CDR1 MNHNS, CDR2 SASEGT. This CDR3 has 16 residues. V dropped 6 bases and J dropped 1; count of bases not matched to a gene: 8. DNA for the CDR3: TGTGCCAGCAGCCTCGGGACAGGGGTAGGGAACACTGAAGCTTTCTTT. This gives the protein CASSLGTGVGNTEAFF.

V usage is TRBV18 and J usage is TRBJ2-3; D is undetermined. The germline V and J ends were trimmed by 4 bases and 4 bases, with 3 bases remaining between them. Looked up from germline, CDR1 is KGHSH and CDR2 is LQKENI. The CDR3 is made up of 11 amino acids. CDR3 DNA: TGTGCCAGCTCACGGGCAGATACGCAGTATTTT. Translating it yields CASSRADTQYF.

This clonotype occurred once. The chain recombines TRBV9 with TRBJ2-7; the D gene is possibly TRBD2 (6 bases). Trimming took 0 bases from V and 3 from J, leaving 10 bases between them. Looked up from germline, CDR1 is SGDLS and CDR2 is YYNGEE. The CDR3 totals 14 residues. CDR3 residues: CASSVEGGNYEQYF. CDR3 bases: TGTGCCAGCAGCGTAGAAGGAGGGAACTACGAGCAGTACTTC.

The gene calls are TRBV28 and TRBJ1-1, with D uncertain. This CDR3 comprises 11 residues. Per the germline V gene, CDR1 is MDHEN and CDR2 is SYDVKM. The V and J ends lost 9 bases and 2 bases respectively, with 7 bases between them. CDR3 loop: CASTENTEAFF. The CDR3 DNA sequence: TGTGCCAGTACCGAAAACACTGAAGCTTTCTTT.

The CDR3 reads CASSLETSGGLSDTQYF. CDR3 bases: TGTGCCAGCAGCTTAGAAACTAGCGGGGGCCTCTCAGATACGCAGTATTTT. The rearrangement uses TRBV4-2 and TRBJ2-3, with 11 bases fitting TRBD2. CDR1 is LGHNA and CDR2 is YNFKEQ in the germline V gene. The CDR3 has 17 amino acids. V was pared by 5 bases and J by 4 bases, with 11 bases of the junction left unmatched.

The V gene is TRBV14, the J gene TRBJ2-5, with D perhaps matching TRBD2 (5 bases). Germline V gene sequence: CDR1 SGHDN, CDR2 FVKESK. The CDR3 spans 17 residues. With 3 bases removed from V and 5 bases from J, the gap between germline ends came to 22 bases. The CDR3 loop is CASSHLTGPSRGETQYF. The CDR3, as DNA: TGTGCCAGCAGCCATTTAACCGGACCCTCCCGCGGGGAGACCCAGTACTTC.

This clonotype was recorded a few times. V usage is TRBV5-1 and J usage is TRBJ2-2; the D is unclear. V shed 0 bases and J shed 4 bases, with 4 bases lying between them. From germline, CDR1 is SGHRS and CDR2 YFSETQ. This CDR3 contains 13 residues. CDR3 amino acids: CASSLESTGELFF. The DNA of the CDR3 is TGCGCCAGCAGCTTGGAGTCCACCGGGGAGCTGTTTTTT.

V is TRBV20-1 and J is TRBJ1-1, with D uncertain. Deletions cut 0 bases from V and 10 bases from J, with 12 bases between. Germline values: CDR1 DFQATT, CDR2 SNEGSKA (reference sequence). This CDR3 comprises 12 residues. CDR3 protein: CSARDPAVRAFF. Written as DNA, the CDR3 is TGCAGTGCTAGAGATCCCGCCGTGAGAGCTTTCTTT.

This CDR3 is CASSTGTNGELFF. As DNA, the CDR3 is TGTGCCAGTAGTACCGGGACGAACGGGGAGCTGTTTTTT. This sequence joins TRBV19 and TRBJ2-2, with D perhaps being TRBD1 or TRBD2 (5 bases each). The CDR3 covers 13 residues. Germline loops: CDR1 LNHDA, CDR2 SQIVND (reference sequence). Trimming removed 4 bases at V and 7 bases at J, with 10 bases between.

This clonotype was recorded once. The chain has TRBV12-3 or TRBV12-4 and TRBJ1-2, with D perhaps TRBD1 (5 bases). Trimming cost V 4 bases and J 4 bases, with 13 bases left between them. This CDR3 spans 14 amino acids. CDR3 DNA sequence: TGTGCCAGCAGTTGGGACCAGGGTATCTATGGCTACACCTTC. Its translation is CASSWDQGIYGYTF.

V gene TRBV5-6 combines with J gene TRBJ2-7; 8 nucleotides match TRBD2. After removal of 3 bases from V and 2 bases from J, the junction contained 10 bases not matched to a gene. The CDR3 loop spans 16 amino acids. Germline CDR1 SGHDT, CDR2 YYEEEE. The CDR3 loop is CASSSLGGRIPYEQYF. The CDR3, as DNA: TGTGCCAGCAGCTCCCTCGGCGGGAGGATCCCCTACGAGCAGTACTTC. Looking up the rest from reference TRBV5-6 and TRBJ2-7 gives the full variable domain: DAGVTQSPTHLIKTRGQQVTLRCSPKSGHDTVSWYQQALGQGPQFIFQYYEEEERQRGNFPDRFSGHQFPNYSSELNVNALLLGDSALYLCASSSLGGRIPYEQYFGPGTRLTVT.

The chain uses TRBV5-6 and TRBJ1-5, with D possibly being TRBD1 (6 bases). Germline V lookup: CDR1 SGHDT, CDR2 YYEEEE. This CDR3 has 13 residues. Trimming took 4 bases from V and 6 from J, leaving 11 bases between them. The CDR3 sequence is CASSHDRSQPQHF. CDR3 DNA sequence: TGTGCCAGCAGCCATGACAGGTCTCAGCCCCAGCATTTT.

This rearrangement joins TRBV29-1 to TRBJ1-1, with 11 bases matching TRBD1. V trimming: 5 bases; J trimming: 7 bases; junction bases outside the gene matches: 12. CDR3 length: 15 amino acids. Per the germline V gene, CDR1 is SQVTM and CDR2 is ANQGSEA. The CDR3 sequence: CSVTGTGGKGGEAFF. The CDR3 coding sequence is TGCAGCGTTACCGGGACAGGGGGAAAGGGGGGTGAAGCTTTCTTT.

This clonotype was seen once. This chain uses TRBV28 with TRBJ2-7; 7 bases agree with TRBD1. CDR1 is MDHEN and CDR2 is SYDVKM in the germline V gene. The J segment lost 2 bases and the V segment lost 8 bases, leaving 9 bases of the junction unmatched. This CDR3 is 14 amino acids long. This CDR3 is CASVSTGQAYEQYF. As DNA, the CDR3 is TGTGCCAGCGTCTCGACAGGGCAGGCCTACGAGCAGTACTTC.

This chain connects TRBV20-1 to TRBJ1-1, with D maybe TRBD1 (5 bases). In germline, CDR1 is DFQATT, CDR2 SNEGSKA (reference sequence). The CDR3 covers 14 residues. The CDR3 nucleotides are TGCAGCACAAAATCGGAGGGGATGAACACTGAAGCTTTCTTT. This gives the protein CSTKSEGMNTEAFF.

The rearrangement joins TRBV4-1 to TRBJ2-3; a possible D gene is TRBD2 (6 bases). V lost 4 bases to trimming and J lost 4 bases, with 15 bases between them. Germline V CDR1 and CDR2: MGHRA, YSYEKL. This CDR3 is 15 amino acids long. The chain's CDR3 is CASSPGGSRADTQYF. CDR3 in DNA: TGCGCCAGCAGCCCCGGAGGGAGTCGTGCAGATACGCAGTATTTT.

The count of this clonotype is one. The chain carries TRBV6-5 and TRBJ2-2; D might be TRBD1 or TRBD2, each matching 6 bases. In germline, CDR1 is MNHEY, CDR2 SVGAGI. This CDR3 region has 15 residues. Trimming took 5 bases from V and 5 from J, leaving 15 bases between them. The CDR3 is CASSQRGGWTGELFF. The CDR3 DNA sequence: TGTGCCAGCAGTCAAAGAGGGGGGTGGACCGGGGAGCTGTTTTTT.

The rearrangement joins TRBV28 to TRBJ2-2, with D perhaps given as TRBD1 or TRBD2 (7 bases each). This CDR3 is built from 16 residues. V lost 11 bases, J lost 0 bases, and 19 bases lay in between. Germline assignment: CDR1 MDHEN and CDR2 SYDVKM. CDR3: CAARRGGQTNTGELFF. The CDR3 DNA is TGTGCCGCGCGCCGCGGGGGACAGACGAACACCGGGGAGCTGTTTTTT.

This clonotype appeared a few times. The rearrangement links TRBV6-5 to TRBJ2-7, with TRBD1 identical over 9 bases. There are 15 residues in the CDR3. The germline V gene encodes CDR1 MNHEY and CDR2 SVGAGI. Trimming removed 3 bases from V and 2 bases from J; junction bases left unmatched: 5. The CDR3 nucleotides read TGTGCCAGCAGTTATTCATGGGACAGGGCCTACGAGCAGTACTTC. Translated, it gives CASSYSWDRAYEQYF.

This rearrangement joins TRBV10-3 to TRBJ2-7, with D possibly being TRBD1 (5 bases). Trimming shortened V by 3 bases and J by 1 base, and 10 bases separated the two germline ends. The CDR3 covers 14 residues. CDR1 and CDR2 (germline): ENHRY, SYGVKD. For the CDR3, the DNA is TGTGCCATCAGTGACAGGGATGATTCCTACGAGCAGTACTTC. Its translation is CAISDRDDSYEQYF.

J is TRBJ1-2 and V is TRBV7-3; TRBD1 is a possible D gene (6 bases). Germline loops: CDR1 SGHTA, CDR2 FQGTGA. With 0 bases removed from V and 4 bases from J, the gap between germline ends came to 21 bases. This CDR3 contains 18 residues. DNA of the CDR3: TGTGCCAGCAGCTTAACCCGGCAGGGGTCTGTCGGTGTCTATGGCTACACCTTC. Translating it yields CASSLTRQGSVGVYGYTF.